This paragraph reports one TCR beta chain. Germline V lookup: CDR1 LNHDA, CDR2 SQIVND (reference sequence). CDR3 length equals 15 residues. Trimming took 5 bases from V and 3 from J, leaving 13 bases between them. PCR primers comprised 60 Vbeta and 13 Jbeta primers. Clones were read by immunoSEQ multiplex PCR, and TCRdb kept only the in-frame ones, dropping some. Of 160,000 or so clones in the sample, roughly 85% were seen once. The data were taken from a study of cytomegalovirus exposure and HLA in healthy donors. The sequenced sample was PBMCs. The TCR comes from a middle-aged woman in good health and CMV-seronegative. This chain joins TRBV19 and TRBJ2-2, with D unclear. CDR3 nucleotides: TGTGCCAGTAGTGTTTCACATACCTACACCGGGGAGCTGTTTTTT. Translation: CASSVSHTYTGELFF.